This passage covers 21 T cell receptor beta chains from one sample sequenced in a study of shared T cell receptors in the human thymus. Assay: immunoSEQ multiplex PCR; the TCRdb copy retains only in-frame clones and omits some. The table records hundreds of thousands of clones, roughly 90% of them present only once. A further study also used this sample, focusing on human thymus T cells.

Specimen: thymocytes. Receptors were obtained from a boy less than two years old with a congenital heart defect.

This clone was counted once. V is TRBV11-3 and J is TRBJ2-1, with TRBD2 matching 12 bases. V dropped 4 bases and J dropped 7; count of bases not matched to a gene: 2. There are 14 residues in the CDR3. Germline CDR1 reads SGHNT; CDR2 reads YENEEA. The chain's CDR3 is CASSYGTSGNEQFF. As DNA, the CDR3 is TGTGCCAGCAGCTACGGGACTAGCGGGAATGAGCAGTTCTTC.

V usage is TRBV6-1 and J usage is TRBJ1-4; D is perhaps TRBD1 (6 bases). V was cut by 9 bases and J by 10 bases, with 12 bases left in between. CDR1 is MNHNS, CDR2 SASEGT, per germline. The CDR3 length is 11 residues. Here the CDR3 DNA reads TGTGCCAGTACAGGGAGGGGAAAACTGTTTTTT. As protein: CASTGRGKLFF.

This rearrangement joins TRBV29-1 to TRBJ2-2, with 8 bases matching TRBD1. The trim removed 7 bases at V and 3 bases at J, leaving 7 bases unmatched. This CDR3 contains 14 residues. The germline gives CDR1 SQVTM, CDR2 ANQGSEA. The CDR3 spells CSARQGPDTGELFF. In DNA, the CDR3 is TGCAGCGCTAGACAGGGGCCGGACACCGGGGAGCTGTTTTTT.

This chain connects TRBV28 to TRBJ1-3; maybe TRBD1 (5 bases). The germline V and J ends were trimmed by 3 bases and 4 bases, with 13 bases remaining between them. The CDR3 extends over 15 amino acids. Germline CDR1 MDHEN, CDR2 SYDVKM. DNA for the CDR3: TGTGCCAGCAGTTTCTGCAGGGAAACCGGAAACACCATATATTTT. It translates to CASSFCRETGNTIYF.

The chain carries TRBV25-1 and TRBJ2-1; 8 bases are shared with TRBD2. Germline V gene data show CDR1 as MGHDK and CDR2 as SYGVNS. V lost 3 bases, J lost 3 bases, and 13 bases stayed unmatched. The CDR3 consists of 18 residues. CDR3 nucleotides: TGTGCCAGCAGTGATGGCCTCCTCGGGGGGGAGTACTACAATGAGCAGTTCTTC. Its translation: CASSDGLLGGEYYNEQFF.

This clone was found once. This sequence joins TRBV5-6 and TRBJ2-2; 11 bases line up with TRBD2. There are 18 residues in the CDR3. Trimming cost V 3 bases and J 0 bases; bases outside gene matches: 7. Germline CDR1 reads SGHDT; CDR2 reads YYEEEE. CDR3 loop: CASSSLRTSGSNTGELFF. The CDR3 DNA reads as TGTGCCAGCAGCTCGCTTAGGACTAGCGGGTCGAACACCGGGGAGCTGTTTTTT.

The V gene is TRBV5-4, the J gene TRBJ2-7; 13 bases match TRBD2. The CDR3 runs 16 residues. The ends lost 3 bases at V and 3 bases at J; junction bases unmatched: 6. Looked up from germline, CDR1 is SGHNT and CDR2 is YYREEE (reference sequence). The CDR3 spells CASSSTLAGGYYEQYF. The CDR3 bases are TGTGCCAGCAGCTCCACACTAGCGGGAGGGTACTACGAGCAGTACTTC.

The chain links TRBV10-2 to TRBJ2-7; 8 bases line up with TRBD2. The germline CDR1 and CDR2 sequences are WSHSY and SAAADI. The CDR3 has 15 residues. V lost 6 bases and J lost 2; bases outside the gene matches: 9. The CDR3: CASSDPGTSPYEQYF. CDR3 DNA: TGCGCCAGCAGCGACCCCGGGACTAGTCCCTACGAGCAGTACTTC.

CDR3 coding DNA: TGCGCCAGCAGCCACAACCCCCCCCAGCGGGAGGGCCTTTTTCCCCATACGCAGTATTTT. Protein sequence: CASSHNPPQREGLFPHTQYF. The chain couples TRBV4-3 to TRBJ2-3, with 10 bases that match TRBD2. From germline, CDR1 is LGHNA and CDR2 YSLEER. V trimming: 3 bases; J trimming: 7 bases; junction bases outside the gene matches: 22. The CDR3 is made up of 20 amino acids.

The rearrangement joins TRBV28 to TRBJ1-5; 9 bases are shared with TRBD1. The V segment lost 6 bases and the J segment 6 bases; nucleotides outside the gene matches: 12. Germline V gene sequence: CDR1 MDHEN, CDR2 SYDVKM. The CDR3 covers 16 residues. The DNA of the CDR3 is TGTGCCAGCAGCAACCCGCCGGGACAGGGCGGTCAGCCCCAGCATTTT. Protein sequence: CASSNPPGQGGQPQHF.

The chain combines TRBV4-3 with TRBJ2-5; TRBD2 aligns across 7 bases. Germline V gives CDR1 LGHNA, CDR2 YSLEER. This CDR3 has 16 amino acids. The ends lost 4 bases at V and 2 bases at J; junction bases unmatched: 10. CDR3 in amino acids: CASSPRKREDQETQYF. For the CDR3, the DNA is TGCGCCAGCAGCCCCAGAAAGCGGGAAGATCAAGAGACCCAGTACTTC.

V is TRBV7-9 and J is TRBJ1-6; 9 nucleotides match TRBD1. The V gene's germline CDR1 is SEHNR and CDR2 FQNEAQ (reference sequence). The V gene end was trimmed by 3 bases and the J gene end by 5 bases; junction bases not matched to a gene: 2. The CDR3 is 15 residues long. The CDR3, as DNA: TGTGCCAGCAGCTTTTGGACAGGGGATAATTCACCCCTCCACTTT. Amino acids: CASSFWTGDNSPLHF.

The chain recombines TRBV5-1 with TRBJ2-2; TRBD1 matches at 8 bases. Germline V gene data show CDR1 as SGHRS and CDR2 as YFSETQ. The V and J ends lost 8 bases and 4 bases, in that order; junction bases with no gene match: 16. The CDR3 has 17 residues. CDR3 in DNA: TGCGCCAGTTCTACGGTTCGCGGACAGGGCCTCACCGGGGAGCTGTTTTTT. Amino acid sequence: CASSTVRGQGLTGELFF.

The V gene is TRBV6-1, the J gene TRBJ2-7; TRBD2 matches at 8 bases. The CDR3 runs to 20 residues. CDR1 and CDR2 (germline): MNHNS, SASEGT. The V and J ends lost 4 bases and 7 bases, in that order; junction bases with no gene match: 27. CDR3 nucleotides: TGTGCCAGCAGTGTACAGGGTCGCGGGCGGATCCGGGAGGGCCCTCGTGAGCAGTACTTC. Its translation: CASSVQGRGRIREGPREQYF.

The chain uses TRBV10-3 and TRBJ2-1, with 12 bases identical to TRBD1. The CDR3 is 13 amino acids. In germline, CDR1 is ENHRY, CDR2 SYGVKD. The V and J ends lost 9 bases and 8 bases, in that order; junction bases with no gene match: 5. CDR3 in amino acids: CAMGTGGWDEQFF. Here the CDR3 DNA reads TGTGCCATGGGGACAGGGGGCTGGGATGAGCAGTTCTTC.

This chain joins TRBV29-1 and TRBJ2-1, with 8 positions matching TRBD1. Germline loops: CDR1 SQVTM, CDR2 ANQGSEA. The V segment lost 7 bases and the J segment 8 bases; nucleotides outside the gene matches: 1. This CDR3 is 10 amino acids long. The CDR3 DNA reads as TGCAGCGCCAGGGGGCATGAGCAGTTCTTC. It specifies CSARGHEQFF.

The chain couples TRBV28 to TRBJ1-4; D gene unclear. The CDR3 is 14 amino acids. CDR1 and CDR2 from the germline V gene are MDHEN and SYDVKM. V was cut by 7 bases and J by 0 bases, with 9 bases left in between. DNA for the CDR3: TGTGCCAGCAAAGTCGGGGCAACTAATGAAAAACTGTTTTTT. Translated: CASKVGATNEKLFF. Variable domain in full (rest from reference TRBV28 and TRBJ1-4): DVKVTQSSRYLVKRTGEKVFLECVQDMDHENMFWYRQDPGLGLRLIYFSYDVKMKEKGDIPEGYSVSREKKERFSLILESASTNQTSMYLCASKVGATNEKLFFGSGTQLSVL.

This chain's CDR3 is CASSPDQRAKGEKLFF. The CDR3 bases are TGTGCCAGCTCACCAGATCAGCGGGCAAAGGGTGAAAAACTGTTTTTT. The rearrangement uses TRBV18 and TRBJ1-4; D gene uncertain. This CDR3 spans 16 amino acids. Trimming removed 2 bases at V and 7 bases at J, with 17 bases between. The V gene's germline CDR1 is KGHSH and CDR2 LQKENI.

This chain uses TRBV10-1 with TRBJ2-1; 10 nucleotides match TRBD1. Per germline, CDR1 WNHNN and CDR2 SYGVQD (reference sequence). The CDR3 runs 16 residues. The V gene end was trimmed by 5 bases and the J gene end by 2 bases; junction bases not matched to a gene: 6. The DNA for the CDR3 is TGCGCCAGCAGTTTGTTTGGGACAGGGGCCTACAATGAGCAGTTCTTC. It specifies CASSLFGTGAYNEQFF.

V usage is TRBV28 and J usage is TRBJ2-3; a weak D match, TRBD2 (6 bases). Trimming shortened V by 2 bases and J by 12 bases, and 9 bases separated the two germline ends. The CDR3 runs to 11 residues. Germline-derived CDR1 and CDR2 are MDHEN and SYDVKM. CDR3 protein: CASSLGGTQYF. CDR3 DNA: TGTGCCAGCAGTTTAGGGGGGACCCAGTATTTT. Variable domain in full (rest from reference TRBV28 and TRBJ2-3): DVKVTQSSRYLVKRTGEKVFLECVQDMDHENMFWYRQDPGLGLRLIYFSYDVKMKEKGDIPEGYSVSREKKERFSLILESASTNQTSMYLCASSLGGTQYFGPGTRLTVL.

The chain carries TRBV27 and TRBJ2-7; TRBD2 might be the D (6 bases). Trimming took 7 bases from V and 1 from J, leaving 14 bases between them. From germline, CDR1 is MNHEY and CDR2 SMNVEV (reference sequence). This CDR3 spans 14 amino acids. In DNA, the CDR3 is TGTGCCAGCACTAGAGCGGGCGCGTCCTACGAGCAGTACTTC. As protein: CASTRAGASYEQYF.